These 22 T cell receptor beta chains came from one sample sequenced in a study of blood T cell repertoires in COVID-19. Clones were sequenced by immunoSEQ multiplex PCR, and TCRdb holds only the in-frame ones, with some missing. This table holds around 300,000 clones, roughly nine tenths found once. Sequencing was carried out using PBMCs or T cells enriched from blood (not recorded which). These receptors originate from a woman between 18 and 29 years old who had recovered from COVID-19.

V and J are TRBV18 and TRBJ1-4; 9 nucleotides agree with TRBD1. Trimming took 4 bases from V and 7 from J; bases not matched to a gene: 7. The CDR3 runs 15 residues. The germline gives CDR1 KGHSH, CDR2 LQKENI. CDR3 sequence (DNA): TGTGCCAGCTCACGGGGACAGGGATCGCGTGAAAAACTGTTTTTT. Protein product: CASSRGQGSREKLFF.

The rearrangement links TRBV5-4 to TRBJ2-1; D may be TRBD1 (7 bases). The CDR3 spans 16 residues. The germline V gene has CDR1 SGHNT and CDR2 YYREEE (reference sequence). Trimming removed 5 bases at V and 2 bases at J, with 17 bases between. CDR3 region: CASSIQGGGAYNEQFF. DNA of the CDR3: TGTGCCAGCAGTATCCAGGGGGGTGGCGCCTACAATGAGCAGTTCTTC. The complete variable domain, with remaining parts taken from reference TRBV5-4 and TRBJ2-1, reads ETGVTQSPTHLIKTRGQQVTLRCSSQSGHNTVSWYQQALGQGPQFIFQYYREEENGRGNFPPRFSGLQFPNYSSELNVNALELDDSALYLCASSIQGGGAYNEQFFGPGTRLTVL.

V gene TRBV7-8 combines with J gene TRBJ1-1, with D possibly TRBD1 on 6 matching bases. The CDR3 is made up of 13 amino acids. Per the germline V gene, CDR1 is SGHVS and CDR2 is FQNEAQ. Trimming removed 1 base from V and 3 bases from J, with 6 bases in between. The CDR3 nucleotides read TGTGCCAGCAGCTTAGGGGGGCACACTGAAGCTTTCTTT. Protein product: CASSLGGHTEAFF.

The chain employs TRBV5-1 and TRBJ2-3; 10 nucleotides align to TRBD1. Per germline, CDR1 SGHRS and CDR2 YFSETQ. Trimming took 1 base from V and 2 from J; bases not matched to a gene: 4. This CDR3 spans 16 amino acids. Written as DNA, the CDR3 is TGCGCCAGCAGCTTGCGCCGACAGGGGGCCACAGATACGCAGTATTTT. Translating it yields CASSLRRQGATDTQYF. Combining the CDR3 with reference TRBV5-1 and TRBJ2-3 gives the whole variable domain KAGVTQTPRYLIKTRGQQVTLSCSPISGHRSVSWYQQTPGQGLQFLFEYFSETQRNKGNFPGRFSGRQFSNSRSEMNVSTLELGDSALYLCASSLRRQGATDTQYFGPGTRLTVL.

The CDR3 coding sequence is TGTGCCACCAGCAGAGCGGACAGGGGCAACTACGAGCAGTACTTC. It encodes CATSRADRGNYEQYF. V gene TRBV15 combines with J gene TRBJ2-7, with 9 bases that match TRBD1. Germline V gene lookup returns CDR1 LNHNV and CDR2 YYDKDF (reference sequence). V was pared by 1 base and J by 3 bases, with 4 bases of the junction left unmatched. The CDR3 length is 15 residues.

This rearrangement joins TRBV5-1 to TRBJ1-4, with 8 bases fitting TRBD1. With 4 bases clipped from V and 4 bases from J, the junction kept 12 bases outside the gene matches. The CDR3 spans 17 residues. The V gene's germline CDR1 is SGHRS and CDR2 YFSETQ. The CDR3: CASSRRDQGAFNEKLFF. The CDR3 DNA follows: TGCGCCAGCAGCCGTAGGGACCAGGGGGCCTTTAATGAAAAACTGTTTTTT.

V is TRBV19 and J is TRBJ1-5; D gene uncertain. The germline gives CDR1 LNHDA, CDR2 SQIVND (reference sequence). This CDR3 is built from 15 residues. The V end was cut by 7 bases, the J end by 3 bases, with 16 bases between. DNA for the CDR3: TGTGCCAGTACCCCCGAGGCCATCCTCAATCAGCCCCAGCATTTT. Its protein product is CASTPEAILNQPQHF.

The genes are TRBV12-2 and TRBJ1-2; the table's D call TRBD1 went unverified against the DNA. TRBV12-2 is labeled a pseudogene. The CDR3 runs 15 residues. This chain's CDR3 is CASRLIDRVGDGYTF. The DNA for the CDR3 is TGTGCAAGTCGCCTAATAGACAGGGTGGGTGACGGCTACACCTTC.

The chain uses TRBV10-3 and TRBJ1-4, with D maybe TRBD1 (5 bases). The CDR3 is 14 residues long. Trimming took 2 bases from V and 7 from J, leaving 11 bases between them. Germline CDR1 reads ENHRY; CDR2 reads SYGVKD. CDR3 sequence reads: CAISEGGESEKLFF. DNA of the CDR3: TGTGCCATCAGTGAGGGGGGGGAGAGTGAAAAACTGTTTTTT.

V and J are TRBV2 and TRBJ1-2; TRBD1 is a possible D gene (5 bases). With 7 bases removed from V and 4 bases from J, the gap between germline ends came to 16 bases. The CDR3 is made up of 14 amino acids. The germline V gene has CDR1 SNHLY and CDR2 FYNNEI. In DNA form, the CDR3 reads TGTGCCAGCACTGGCGCGGGGGGGACCTATGGCTACACCTTC. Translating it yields CASTGAGGTYGYTF.

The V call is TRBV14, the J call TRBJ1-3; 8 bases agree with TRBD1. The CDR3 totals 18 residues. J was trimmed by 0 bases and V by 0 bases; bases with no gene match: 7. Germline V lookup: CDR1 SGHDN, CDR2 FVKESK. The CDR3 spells CASSQEKDRDLSGNTIYF. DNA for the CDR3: TGTGCCAGCAGCCAAGAAAAGGACAGGGACCTCTCTGGAAACACCATATATTTT.

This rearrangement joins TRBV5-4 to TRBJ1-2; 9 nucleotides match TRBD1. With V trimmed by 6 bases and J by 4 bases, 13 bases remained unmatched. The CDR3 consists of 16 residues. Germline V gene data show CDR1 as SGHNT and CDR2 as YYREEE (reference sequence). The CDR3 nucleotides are TGTGCCAGCACCCAGGGACAGGGAGGAGCGGGCTATGGCTACACCTTC. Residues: CASTQGQGGAGYGYTF.

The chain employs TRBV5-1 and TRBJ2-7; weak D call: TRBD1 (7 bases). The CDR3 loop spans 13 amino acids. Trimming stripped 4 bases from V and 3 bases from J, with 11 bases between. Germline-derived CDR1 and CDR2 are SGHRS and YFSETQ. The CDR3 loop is CASSGGTDYEQYF. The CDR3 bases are TGCGCCAGCAGCGGGGGGACAGACTACGAGCAGTACTTC.

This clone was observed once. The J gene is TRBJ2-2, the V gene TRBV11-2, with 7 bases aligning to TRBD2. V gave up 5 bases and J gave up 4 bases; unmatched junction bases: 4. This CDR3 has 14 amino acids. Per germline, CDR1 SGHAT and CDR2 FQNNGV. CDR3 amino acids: CASSGGGTTGELFF. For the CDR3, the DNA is TGTGCCAGCAGCGGGGGGGGAACCACCGGGGAGCTGTTTTTT.

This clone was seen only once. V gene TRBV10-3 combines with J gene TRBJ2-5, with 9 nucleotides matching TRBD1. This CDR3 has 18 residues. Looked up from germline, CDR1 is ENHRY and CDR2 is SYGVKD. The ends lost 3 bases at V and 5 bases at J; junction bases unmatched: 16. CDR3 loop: CAISERAPGQGERETQYF. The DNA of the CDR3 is TGTGCCATCAGTGAAAGGGCCCCGGGACAGGGAGAGCGGGAGACCCAGTACTTC.

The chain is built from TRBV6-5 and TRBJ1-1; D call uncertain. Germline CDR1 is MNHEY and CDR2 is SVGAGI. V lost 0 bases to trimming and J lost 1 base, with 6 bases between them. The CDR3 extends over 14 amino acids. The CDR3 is CASSYSYSNTEAFF. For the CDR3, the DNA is TGTGCCAGCAGTTACTCGTACTCGAACACTGAAGCTTTCTTT.

The CDR3 DNA follows: TGTGCCAGCAGCTCCTACAGGGGGCGAAACAATGAGCAGTTCTTC. Encoded protein: CASSSYRGRNNEQFF. The chain combines TRBV21-1 with TRBJ2-1; TRBD1, the table's D call, lacks a check against the DNA. TRBV21-1 is an annotated pseudogene. This CDR3 is built from 15 residues.

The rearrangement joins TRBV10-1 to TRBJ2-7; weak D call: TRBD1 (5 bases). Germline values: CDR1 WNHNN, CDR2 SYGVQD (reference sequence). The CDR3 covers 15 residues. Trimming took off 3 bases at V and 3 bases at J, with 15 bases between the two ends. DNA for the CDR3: TGCGCCAGCAGTGAATTTGAAGACAGCATCTACGAGCAGTACTTC. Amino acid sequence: CASSEFEDSIYEQYF.

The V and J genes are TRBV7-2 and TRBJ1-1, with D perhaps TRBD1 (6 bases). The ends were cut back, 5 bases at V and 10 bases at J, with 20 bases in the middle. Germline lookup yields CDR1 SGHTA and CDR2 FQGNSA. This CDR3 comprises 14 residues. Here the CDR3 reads CASSPQNTGYRAFF. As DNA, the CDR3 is TGTGCCAGCAGCCCCCAAAACACAGGGTACCGAGCTTTCTTT.

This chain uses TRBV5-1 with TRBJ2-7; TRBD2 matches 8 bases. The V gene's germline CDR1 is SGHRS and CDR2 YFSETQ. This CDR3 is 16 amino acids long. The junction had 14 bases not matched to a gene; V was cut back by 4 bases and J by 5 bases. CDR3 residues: CASSPGGLGVSDEQYF. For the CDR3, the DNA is TGCGCCAGCAGCCCGGGGGGACTAGGAGTCAGCGACGAGCAGTACTTC.

DNA of the CDR3: TGTGCCAGCACCCTTACCTGGGGGGGGCAAGAGACCCAGTACTTC. It yields the protein CASTLTWGGQETQYF. The J gene is TRBJ2-5, the V gene TRBV6-5; TRBD2 aligns across 7 bases. The CDR3 is 15 amino acids. V was clipped by 7 bases and J by 2 bases; unmatched bases: 10. In germline, CDR1 is MNHEY, CDR2 SVGAGI.

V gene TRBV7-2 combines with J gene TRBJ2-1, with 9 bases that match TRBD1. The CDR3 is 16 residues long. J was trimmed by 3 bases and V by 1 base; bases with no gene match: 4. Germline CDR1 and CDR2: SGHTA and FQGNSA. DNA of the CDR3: TGTGCCAGCAGCTTAGGACAGGGGGACTACTACAATGAGCAGTTCTTC. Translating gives CASSLGQGDYYNEQFF.